Sequencing of this T cell receptor beta chain was carried out in a study of neurological immune-mediated disorders. This clonotype was observed many times. CDR1 is SEHNR, CDR2 FQNEAQ, per germline (reference sequence). Trimming shortened V by 5 bases and J by 11 bases, and 31 bases separated the two germline ends. CDR3 length: 18 residues. The cDNA came from 5'RACE, which used 10-nucleotide random UMIs. Sequencing of 15-18 subjects in each run yielded over 170 million TCR-beta sequences. One entry per CDR3 protein results from TCRdb running MiXCR on the 5' RACE reads. The table records about 66,000 distinct CDR3 sequences, 3% to 5% of them present only once.

This receptor was taken from a man aged 30-40 years with multiple sclerosis. Sample: PBMCs. The gene calls are TRBV7-9 and TRBJ2-1; TRBD1 is a possible D gene (6 bases). The DNA for the CDR3 is TGTGCCAGCAGCCCTGGAAGGCCCCAGGGGCCGCTCCGGCGTAAGCAGTTCTTC. It is translated as CASSPGRPQGPLRRKQFF. Filled out from reference TRBV7-9 and TRBJ2-1, the complete variable domain reads DTGVSQNPRHKITKRGQNVTFRCDPISEHNRLYWYRQTLGQGPEFLTYFQNEAQLEKSRLLSDRFSAERPKGSFSTLEIQRTEQGDSAMYLCASSPGRPQGPLRRKQFFGPGTRLTVL.